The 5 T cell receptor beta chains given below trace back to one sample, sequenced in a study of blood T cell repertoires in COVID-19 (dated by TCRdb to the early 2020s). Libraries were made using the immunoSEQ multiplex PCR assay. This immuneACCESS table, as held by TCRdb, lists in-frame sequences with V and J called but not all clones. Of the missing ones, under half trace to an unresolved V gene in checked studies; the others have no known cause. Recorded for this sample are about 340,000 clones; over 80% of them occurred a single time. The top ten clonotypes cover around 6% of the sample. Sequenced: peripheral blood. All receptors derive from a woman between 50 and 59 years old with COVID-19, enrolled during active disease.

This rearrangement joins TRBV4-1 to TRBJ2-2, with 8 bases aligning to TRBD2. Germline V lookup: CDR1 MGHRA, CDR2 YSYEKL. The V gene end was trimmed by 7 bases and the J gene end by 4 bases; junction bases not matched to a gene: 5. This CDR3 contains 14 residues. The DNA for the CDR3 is TGCGCCAGCACTCGCGGGAGGTTCACCGGGGAGCTGTTTTTT. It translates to CASTRGRFTGELFF.

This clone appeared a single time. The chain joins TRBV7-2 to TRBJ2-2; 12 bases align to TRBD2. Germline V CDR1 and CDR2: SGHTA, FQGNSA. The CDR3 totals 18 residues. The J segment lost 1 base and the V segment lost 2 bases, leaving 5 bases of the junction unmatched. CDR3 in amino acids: CASSLLPGLAGNTGELFF. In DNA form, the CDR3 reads TGTGCCAGCAGCTTACTTCCGGGACTAGCGGGGAACACCGGGGAGCTGTTTTTT.

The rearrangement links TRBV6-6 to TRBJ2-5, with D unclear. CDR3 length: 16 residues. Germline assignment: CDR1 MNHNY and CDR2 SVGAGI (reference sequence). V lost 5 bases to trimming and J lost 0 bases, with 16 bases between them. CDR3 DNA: TGTGCCAGCAGTCCAAACATTGGAGCCTACCAAGAGACCCAGTACTTC. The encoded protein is CASSPNIGAYQETQYF.

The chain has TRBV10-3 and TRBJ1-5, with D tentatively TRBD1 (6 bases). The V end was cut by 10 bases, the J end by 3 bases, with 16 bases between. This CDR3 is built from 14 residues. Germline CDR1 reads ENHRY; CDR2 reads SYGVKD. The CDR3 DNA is TGTGCCACCGGGGTAGGACAGAACAATCAGCCCCAGCATTTT. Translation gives CATGVGQNNQPQHF.

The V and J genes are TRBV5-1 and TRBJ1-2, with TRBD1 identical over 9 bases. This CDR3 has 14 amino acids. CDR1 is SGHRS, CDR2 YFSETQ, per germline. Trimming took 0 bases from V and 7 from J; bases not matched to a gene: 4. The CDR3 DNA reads TGCGCCAGCAGCTTGGACAGGGGGCAGGCTGGCTACACCTTC. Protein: CASSLDRGQAGYTF. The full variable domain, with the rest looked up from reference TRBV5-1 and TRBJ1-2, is KAGVTQTPRYLIKTRGQQVTLSCSPISGHRSVSWYQQTPGQGLQFLFEYFSETQRNKGNFPGRFSGRQFSNSRSEMNVSTLELGDSALYLCASSLDRGQAGYTFGSGTRLTVV.